This T cell receptor beta chain stems from a study of shared clonotypes between healthy human individuals. General study findings and limits: Large sequencing depth failed to make sorted-subset sequencing complete, rarefaction showed. Relative to clonotypes present in all four donors, those not shared had lower generation probabilities. Shared clonotypes: 4.5% to 5% naive CD4, around 4% naive CD8, 2.3% memory CD4, over 0.3% memory CD8.

Produced via immunoSEQ multiplex PCR; TCRdb's table is partial and in-frame only. This sample carries 2.3 million or so clones, approximately 93% of them seen once, and the ten largest clones take 0.39%. With regard to this clone: Its specificity is not known.

The TCR sequence derives from a man younger than 35 in good health. Some clones in this sample may be carry-over from other donors' samples. The sample taken for sequencing was naive CD4+ T cells from PBMCs. Subset described: CD45RA+ positively selected.

The CDR3: CASSRSWTGSTEAFF. Written as DNA, the CDR3 is TGTGCCAGCAGCCGATCTTGGACAGGGTCCACTGAAGCTTTCTTT. The chain couples TRBV27 to TRBJ1-1; 8 bases match TRBD1. This CDR3 has 15 amino acids. J lost 4 bases, V lost 6 bases, and 10 bases had no gene match. Germline assignment: CDR1 MNHEY and CDR2 SMNVEV (reference sequence).